Presented here are 28 T cell receptor beta chains from one specimen sequenced in a study of cytomegalovirus exposure and HLA in healthy donors. PCR involved 60 Vbeta and 13 Jbeta primers. Clones were sequenced by immunoSEQ multiplex PCR, and TCRdb holds only the in-frame ones, with some missing. The repertoire consists of about 120,000 clones, with roughly 18% occurring once and the leading ten covering about 3%. Source material: PBMCs. The receptor source for this set is a female donor in good health and CMV-seropositive.

The chain carries TRBV9 and TRBJ1-2; 8 bases fit TRBD1. The CDR3 contains 15 residues. Germline lookup yields CDR1 SGDLS and CDR2 YYNGEE. Trimming took 3 bases from V and 3 from J; bases not matched to a gene: 7. CDR3 bases: TGTGCCAGCAGCGCCAACAGGGGGAAGGACTATGGCTACACCTTC. Translated: CASSANRGKDYGYTF.

In this sample, this clone turned up a few times. The CDR3 DNA reads as TGCAGCGTTGGAAGGGGACAGGCCACCGGGGAGCTGTTTTTT. This codes for CSVGRGQATGELFF. This chain connects TRBV29-1 to TRBJ2-2; 8 nucleotides line up with TRBD1. Germline CDR1 is SQVTM and CDR2 is ANQGSEA. The V segment lost 4 bases and the J segment 4 bases; nucleotides outside the gene matches: 5. This CDR3 has 14 residues.

This chain connects TRBV5-5 to TRBJ2-7; 9 bases are a match to TRBD1. Germline CDR1 SGHKS, CDR2 YYEKEE (reference sequence). J lost 4 bases, V lost 4 bases, and 6 bases had no gene match. This CDR3 is 14 amino acids long. The CDR3 nucleotides read TGTGCCAGCAGCCTCCCGGGACAGGGTTACGAGCAGTACTTC. Amino acids: CASSLPGQGYEQYF. Based on the CDR3 plus reference TRBV5-5 and TRBJ2-7, the full variable domain is DAGVTQSPTHLIKTRGQQVTLRCSPISGHKSVSWYQQVLGQGPQFIFQYYEKEERGRGNFPDRFSARQFPNYSSELNVNALLLGDSALYLCASSLPGQGYEQYFGPGTRLTVT.

This clone has just a few counts. This chain connects TRBV25-1 to TRBJ2-6; D gene ambiguous. Trimming removed 7 bases at V and 0 bases at J, with 4 bases between. The CDR3 is 13 residues long. Per germline, CDR1 MGHDK and CDR2 SYGVNS. CDR3 protein: CASTFSGANVLTF. The DNA for the CDR3 is TGTGCCAGCACTTTCTCTGGGGCCAACGTCCTGACTTTC.

This clone has more than one count but fewer than ten. The chain uses TRBV5-1 and TRBJ2-3; TRBD2 is a possible D gene (5 bases). This CDR3 is 12 amino acids long. Trimming shortened V by 6 bases and J by 6 bases, and 11 bases separated the two germline ends. Germline-derived CDR1 and CDR2 are SGHRS and YFSETQ. The CDR3 is CASTREGDTQYF. CDR3 nucleotide sequence: TGCGCCAGCACCCGCGAGGGCGATACGCAGTATTTT.

This clone occurred a few times. The J gene is TRBJ1-6, the V gene TRBV5-1; 9 bases fit TRBD1. With V trimmed by 3 bases and J by 7 bases, 8 bases remained unmatched. CDR1 and CDR2 from the germline V gene are SGHRS and YFSETQ. This CDR3 has 16 amino acids. The CDR3 region is CASSSDRGDGNSPLHF. CDR3 nucleotide sequence: TGCGCCAGCAGCTCCGACAGGGGGGATGGAAATTCACCCCTCCACTTT. The full variable domain, rest sourced from reference TRBV5-1 and TRBJ1-6, is KAGVTQTPRYLIKTRGQQVTLSCSPISGHRSVSWYQQTPGQGLQFLFEYFSETQRNKGNFPGRFSGRQFSNSRSEMNVSTLELGDSALYLCASSSDRGDGNSPLHFGNGTRLTVT.

The CDR3, as DNA: TGTGCCAGCAGTGAAGCCCCGGGGGGGATGTCCTACGAGCAGTACTTC. It codes for CASSEAPGGMSYEQYF. The chain carries TRBV6-1 and TRBJ2-7; 8 bases agree with TRBD2. CDR1 is MNHNS and CDR2 is SASEGT in the germline V gene. Unmatched junction bases numbered 5, after V lost 0 bases and J lost 1 base. The length of the CDR3 is 16 residues.

V is TRBV11-2 and J is TRBJ2-7; D perhaps matches TRBD1 (5 bases). Germline V gives CDR1 SGHAT, CDR2 FQNNGV. There are 12 residues in the CDR3. V shed 7 bases and J shed 3 bases, with 10 bases lying between them. CDR3 sequence reads: CASTGWGYEQYF. DNA for the CDR3: TGTGCCAGCACAGGGTGGGGCTACGAGCAGTACTTC.

This clone was picked up a small number of times. V gene TRBV28 combines with J gene TRBJ1-5; D remains unclear. Germline V gene data show CDR1 as MDHEN and CDR2 as SYDVKM. The CDR3 extends over 14 amino acids. V lost 3 bases and J lost 3, with 9 bases in between. CDR3 sequence reads: CASSLSGNNQPQHF. In nucleotides, the CDR3 is TGTGCCAGCAGTTTGTCGGGGAACAATCAGCCCCAGCATTTT.

The chain couples TRBV28 to TRBJ2-1; D perhaps matches TRBD1 (5 bases). The CDR3 is 12 amino acids. Germline V gives CDR1 MDHEN, CDR2 SYDVKM. With 5 bases removed from V and 15 bases from J, the gap between germline ends came to 17 bases. The CDR3 loop is CASSPRAARVFF. DNA for the CDR3: TGTGCCAGCAGTCCCCGGGCAGCCAGGGTGTTCTTC.

As to this clone: Likely a read error: the CDR3 ends without its conserved phenylalanine or tryptophan. Because the CDR3's place on the DNA is in doubt, the DNA is left out and the CDR3 is given as listed by TCRdb. The J gene is TRBJ1-5, the V gene TRBV6-1; TRBD1, as called in the table, went unchecked against the DNA. The CDR3 numbers 12 amino acids, ends counted. Germline values: CDR1 MNHNS, CDR2 SASEGT. The CDR3 here is CASSPQGTTKHL.

This clone was detected a few times. J is TRBJ2-5 and V is TRBV5-1; no definite D call. This CDR3 spans 12 amino acids. The V end lost 4 bases, the J end lost 4 bases, and 8 bases lay between the germline ends. Germline lookup yields CDR1 SGHRS and CDR2 YFSETQ. The CDR3 is CASSQTGETQYF. In nucleotides, the CDR3 is TGCGCCAGCAGCCAGACGGGAGAGACCCAGTACTTC.

This clone has only a few counts. V and J are TRBV4-1 and TRBJ2-1; 10 bases map to TRBD2. Germline lookup yields CDR1 MGHRA and CDR2 YSYEKL. CDR3 length: 17 amino acids. The V segment lost 5 bases and the J segment 10 bases; nucleotides outside the gene matches: 17. As DNA, the CDR3 is TGCGCCAGCAGCGACAGAGCAGCAGCGGGGGGGACGGGGGAGCAGTTCTTC. This gives the protein CASSDRAAAGGTGEQFF.

This clone appeared a few times. The chain links TRBV27 to TRBJ2-6, with D tentatively TRBD2 (6 bases). This CDR3 spans 19 amino acids. CDR1 is MNHEY and CDR2 is SMNVEV in the germline V gene (reference sequence). V was shortened by 1 base and J by 1 base, with 17 bases between the two germline ends. This CDR3 reads CASSLFSGTHFSGANVLTF. CDR3 bases: TGTGCCAGCAGTTTATTTTCCGGGACTCACTTTTCTGGGGCCAACGTCCTGACTTTC.

This clone was picked up a small number of times. V and J are TRBV2 and TRBJ1-2; D may be TRBD1 (5 bases). The CDR3 has 13 amino acids. V gave up 3 bases and J gave up 8 bases, with 13 bases separating them. CDR1 and CDR2 (germline): SNHLY, FYNNEI. CDR3 nucleotide sequence: TGTGCCAGCAGTGACGGAGGGGCGGACGGCTACACCTTC. As protein: CASSDGGADGYTF.

DNA of the CDR3: TGTGCCAGCAGCTCCAGGCGGGGAGGGATAGGGGAGCAGTACTTC. Amino acids: CASSSRRGGIGEQYF. The rearrangement uses TRBV7-2 and TRBJ2-7; 7 bases fit TRBD2. This CDR3 is built from 15 residues. The germline CDR1 and CDR2 sequences are SGHTA and FQGNSA. Trimming cost V 4 bases and J 7 bases; bases outside gene matches: 13. The entire variable domain, with the rest obtained from reference TRBV7-2 and TRBJ2-7, is as follows: GAGVSQSPSNKVTEKGKDVELRCDPISGHTALYWYRQSLGQGLEFLIYFQGNSAPDKSGLPSDRFSAERTGGSVSTLTIQRTQQEDSAVYLCASSSRRGGIGEQYFGPGTRLTVT.

Only one count was recorded for this clone. Relative to the germline gene, one junction end is altered; a read error may explain this. The chain has TRBV27 and TRBJ2-1; TRBD2 matches 9 bases. The length of the CDR3 is 17 residues. Germline assignment: CDR1 MNHEY and CDR2 SMNVEV (reference sequence). The CDR3 coding sequence is TGTGCCAGCAACTCTCTTTTGGCGGGAGGGCCGAGGAATGAGCGGTTCTTC. Its protein product is CASNSLLAGGPRNERFF.

This clone appeared a few times. The CDR3 is CASSLGSSGNEQYF. Written as DNA, the CDR3 is TGTGCCAGCAGCTTAGGATCTAGCGGGAACGAGCAGTACTTC. The chain uses TRBV11-2 and TRBJ2-7; 9 nucleotides align to TRBD2. The junction had 3 bases not matched to a gene; V was cut back by 1 base and J by 5 bases. The CDR3 is 14 residues long. Germline V CDR1 and CDR2: SGHAT, FQNNGV.

The V and J genes are TRBV5-1 and TRBJ2-2, with 9 bases lining up with TRBD2. CDR1 SGHRS and CDR2 YFSETQ come from the germline V gene. This CDR3 has 15 amino acids. V shed 1 base and J 8 bases; nucleotides not matched to a gene: 6. The CDR3 loop reads CASSLWPSGEGELFF. DNA of the CDR3: TGCGCCAGCAGCTTGTGGCCTAGCGGGGAGGGGGAGCTGTTTTTT.

The chain is built from TRBV2 and TRBJ2-1, with D perhaps matching TRBD1 (5 bases). Deletions cut 3 bases from V and 8 bases from J, with 17 bases between. The CDR3 runs to 15 residues. CDR1 SNHLY and CDR2 FYNNEI come from the germline V gene. CDR3 DNA: TGTGCCAGCAGTGATTGGCTGGGGCATGTCGATGAGCAGTTCTTC. Its translation: CASSDWLGHVDEQFF.

The J gene is TRBJ2-3, the V gene TRBV9, with D perhaps TRBD1 (5 bases). The V gene lost 3 bases and the J gene lost 2 bases, with 13 bases spanning the gap. The germline V gene encodes CDR1 SGDLS and CDR2 YYNGEE. This CDR3 has 15 residues. CDR3 protein: CASSERQLITDTQYF. The DNA of the CDR3 is TGTGCCAGCAGCGAGAGACAGTTAATCACAGATACGCAGTATTTT.

This clone was found a few times. Written as DNA, the CDR3 is TGTGCCAGCAGCTACTACAGGGGGTGGTCTGGAAACACCATATATTTT. It codes for CASSYYRGWSGNTIYF. V and J are TRBV5-6 and TRBJ1-3; 8 positions match TRBD1. CDR3 length: 16 amino acids. The V gene end was trimmed by 3 bases and the J gene end by 1 base; junction bases not matched to a gene: 6. Looked up from germline, CDR1 is SGHDT and CDR2 is YYEEEE.

This chain links TRBV6-1 with TRBJ2-5; 7 bases fit TRBD2. Germline CDR1 MNHNS, CDR2 SASEGT. This CDR3 region has 13 residues. The trim removed 4 bases at V and 5 bases at J, leaving 4 bases unmatched. CDR3 region: CASSGLGGETQYF. CDR3 DNA sequence: TGTGCCAGCAGTGGCCTCGGGGGGGAGACCCAGTACTTC.

This clone was picked up a small number of times. The V gene is TRBV9, the J gene TRBJ1-4; tentatively, D is TRBD1 (5 bases). The V gene's germline CDR1 is SGDLS and CDR2 YYNGEE. Trimming stripped 3 bases from V and 3 bases from J, with 15 bases between. This CDR3 is built from 16 residues. The CDR3, as DNA: TGTGCCAGCAGCGGCCCTGAGGGACTTCCTAATGAAAAACTGTTTTTT. Its translation is CASSGPEGLPNEKLFF.

The rearrangement uses TRBV7-3 and TRBJ2-3, with D possibly matching TRBD1 (5 bases). V gave up 5 bases and J gave up 2 bases, with 14 bases separating them. The CDR3 is made up of 15 amino acids. Germline CDR1 SGHTA, CDR2 FQGTGA. The CDR3 region has the DNA TGTGCCAGCAGCCCGGTAGCCAGGGACACAGATACGCAGTATTTT. It encodes CASSPVARDTDTQYF.

V gene TRBV4-3 combines with J gene TRBJ1-5, with TRBD1 as a possible D gene (5 bases). The CDR3 totals 14 residues. Germline assignment: CDR1 LGHNA and CDR2 YSLEER. V shed 1 base and J shed 7 bases, with 11 bases lying between them. This chain's CDR3 is CASSQGQGEQPQHF. CDR3 coding DNA: TGCGCCAGCAGCCAAGGTCAGGGTGAACAGCCCCAGCATTTT.

This clone was counted between two and nine times. The chain uses TRBV29-1 and TRBJ2-5; 7 bases align to TRBD2. The CDR3 is made up of 15 amino acids. With 0 bases clipped from V and 2 bases from J, the junction kept 6 bases outside the gene matches. Germline V lookup: CDR1 SQVTM, CDR2 ANQGSEA. The CDR3 DNA follows: TGCAGCGTTGAAGATGGCGGGAGCCCTCAAGAGACCCAGTACTTC. Translation gives CSVEDGGSPQETQYF. The full variable domain, with the rest looked up from reference TRBV29-1 and TRBJ2-5, is SAVISQKPSRDICQRGTSLTIQCQVDSQVTMMFWYRQQPGQSLTLIATANQGSEATYESGFVIDKFPISRPNLTFSTLTVSNMSPEDSSIYLCSVEDGGSPQETQYFGPGTRLLVL.

A few counts support this clone. CDR3 loop: CASSFSSGRDYEQYF. The CDR3 DNA reads TGTGCCAGCAGCTTTAGTTCAGGGCGGGACTACGAGCAGTACTTC. V and J are TRBV5-4 and TRBJ2-7; a possible D gene is TRBD2 (6 bases). Germline V CDR1 and CDR2: SGHNT, YYREEE (reference sequence). This CDR3 is 15 amino acids long. Trimming removed 2 bases at V and 3 bases at J, with 15 bases between.